This T cell receptor beta chain appears in the sequencing data of a study of response to subunit inactivated influenza vaccine. TCRdb reanalysed the RT-PCR reads using MiXCR and keeps one entry per CDR3 protein. This table has about 570,000 distinct CDR3 sequences, around 10% appearing once. This clonotype turned up a few times. The same specimen was also included in a second study, on T cells expressing NK-cell markers. From that report: Template switching by 5'RACE with UMIs generated the TCR beta cDNA.

The sample here was PBMCs from blood, taken on the day of vaccination. The receptor was isolated from a middle-aged man who received an inactivated influenza vaccine.

CDR3 region: CASSPGVEAFF. The CDR3 DNA reads TGTGCCAGCAGCCCGGGAGTTGAAGCTTTCTTT. The V and J genes are TRBV12-3 or TRBV12-4 and TRBJ1-1; no clear D. The germline V and J ends were trimmed by 6 bases and 7 bases, with 9 bases remaining between them. The CDR3 is made up of 11 amino acids.